This passage covers 24 T cell receptor beta chains from one sample sequenced in a study of OX40 agonist ivuxolimab in advanced cancers. The data were produced by immunoSEQ multiplex PCR, yet TCRdb's version contains in-frame clones alone and is incomplete. The sample yields almost 85,000 clones, roughly nine tenths seen once. The specimen comprised CD4+ or CD8+ T cells sorted from blood, sampled in a trial of the OX40 agonist ivuxolimab. The receptor set was obtained from an adult with an advanced solid tumor such as melanoma, head and neck, liver or kidney cancer.

This clone was detected once. The chain carries TRBV5-1 and TRBJ2-7; D perhaps matches TRBD1 (5 bases). Germline CDR1 reads SGHRS; CDR2 reads YFSETQ. V lost 0 bases and J lost 6, with 13 bases in between. The CDR3 extends over 14 amino acids. CDR3 DNA sequence: TGCGCCAGCAGCTTGGATCCAGGGTCGCTCGAGCAGTACTTC. Protein product: CASSLDPGSLEQYF.

The chain recombines TRBV5-1 with TRBJ1-1; D unresolved. Trimming took 3 bases from V and 0 from J, leaving 15 bases between them. Germline-derived CDR1 and CDR2 are SGHRS and YFSETQ. The CDR3 covers 16 residues. As DNA, the CDR3 is TGCGCCAGCAGCTCGGGAGGTGGCCAAATGAACACTGAAGCTTTCTTT. Its protein product is CASSSGGGQMNTEAFF.

This chain connects TRBV11-2 to TRBJ2-7; D may be TRBD2 (5 bases). The CDR3 is made up of 14 amino acids. Germline-derived CDR1 and CDR2 are SGHAT and FQNNGV. V lost 5 bases to trimming and J lost 3 bases, with 14 bases between them. CDR3 sequence: CASSPPARVYEQYF. CDR3 DNA sequence: TGTGCCAGCAGCCCGCCTGCGAGGGTCTACGAGCAGTACTTC.

This chain links TRBV19 with TRBJ1-1, with TRBD1 as a possible D gene (5 bases). Germline CDR1 LNHDA, CDR2 SQIVND (reference sequence). The V end lost 2 bases, the J end lost 7 bases, and 8 bases lay between the germline ends. This CDR3 spans 12 amino acids. The CDR3 bases are TGTGCCAGTAGTATACAGGGTGGTGAAGCTTTCTTT. It codes for CASSIQGGEAFF.

The chain is built from TRBV9 and TRBJ2-1; the match to TRBD2 covers 11 bases. This CDR3 has 17 residues. CDR1 is SGDLS, CDR2 YYNGEE, per germline. V was clipped by 1 base and J by 2 bases; unmatched bases: 5. The CDR3 DNA is TGTGCCAGCAGCGTACAACTTAGCGGGGGGGCCTACAATGAGCAGTTCTTC. Its translation is CASSVQLSGGAYNEQFF.

This chain uses TRBV5-1 with TRBJ2-1; D gene unclear. The CDR3 runs to 14 residues. Trimming cost V 0 bases and J 2 bases, with 6 bases left between them. Per the germline V gene, CDR1 is SGHRS and CDR2 is YFSETQ. Written as DNA, the CDR3 is TGCGCCAGCAGCTTGGATACCACCTACAATGAGCAGTTCTTC. Residues: CASSLDTTYNEQFF. The full variable domain, in which reference TRBV5-1 and TRBJ2-1 provide the parts outside the CDR3, is KAGVTQTPRYLIKTRGQQVTLSCSPISGHRSVSWYQQTPGQGLQFLFEYFSETQRNKGNFPGRFSGRQFSNSRSEMNVSTLELGDSALYLCASSLDTTYNEQFFGPGTRLTVL.

This clone was detected only once. This chain uses TRBV28 with TRBJ1-2, with 10 bases identical to TRBD1. Per germline, CDR1 MDHEN and CDR2 SYDVKM. The CDR3 sequence is 15 residues long. Trimming at V came to 7 bases and at J to 6 bases, leaving 11 bases not matched to a gene. CDR3 protein: CASTLPTGTGDGYTF. As DNA, the CDR3 is TGTGCCAGCACCCTCCCCACCGGGACAGGGGATGGCTACACCTTC.

With regard to this clone: This specimen includes other DNA sequences encoding the same CDR3. The V call is TRBV6-5, the J call TRBJ1-1; D unclear. The length of the CDR3 is 12 residues. V lost 4 bases to trimming and J lost 4 bases, with 7 bases between them. CDR1 and CDR2 from the germline V gene are MNHEY and SVGAGI. The CDR3 is CASSFRGTEAFF. The DNA for the CDR3 is TGTGCCAGCAGTTTCCGAGGCACTGAAGCTTTCTTT.

The V gene is TRBV28, the J gene TRBJ1-1; no clear D. With 3 bases removed from V and 3 bases from J, the gap between germline ends came to 11 bases. The CDR3 has 14 amino acids. Germline V gene sequence: CDR1 MDHEN, CDR2 SYDVKM. Here the CDR3 DNA reads TGTGCCAGCAGTTTGAGTGGGTGGCACACTGAAGCTTTCTTT. Amino acid sequence: CASSLSGWHTEAFF. Using reference TRBV28 and TRBJ1-1 for the parts outside the CDR3, the full variable domain is DVKVTQSSRYLVKRTGEKVFLECVQDMDHENMFWYRQDPGLGLRLIYFSYDVKMKEKGDIPEGYSVSREKKERFSLILESASTNQTSMYLCASSLSGWHTEAFFGQGTRLTVV.

The chain has TRBV2 and TRBJ1-1, with D unclear. The CDR3 totals 13 residues. CDR1 and CDR2 (germline): SNHLY, FYNNEI. Deletions cut 5 bases from V and 6 bases from J, with 13 bases between. The CDR3 region has the DNA TGTGCCAGCAGTTTCACCGGGGTATCTGAAGCTTTCTTT. This encodes CASSFTGVSEAFF.

The chain links TRBV7-6 to TRBJ1-4; TRBD1 might be the D (5 bases). There are 16 residues in the CDR3. The germline CDR1 and CDR2 sequences are SGHVS and FNYEAQ. Trimming removed 2 bases at V and 2 bases at J, with 12 bases between. CDR3 bases: TGTGCCAGCAGCTTACAGGGTTATTCCACTAATGAAAAACTGTTTTTT. It is translated as CASSLQGYSTNEKLFF.

The rearrangement links TRBV5-1 to TRBJ2-2; TRBD2 matches 10 bases. Per the germline V gene, CDR1 is SGHRS and CDR2 is YFSETQ. The CDR3 has 15 amino acids. J gave up 4 bases and V 3 bases, and 3 bases lay outside the gene matches. The CDR3 DNA is TGCGCCAGCAGCTATATAGCGGGGGGCACCGGGGAGCTGTTTTTT. Amino acid sequence: CASSYIAGGTGELFF.

Only a few counts were recorded for this clone. The rearrangement joins TRBV11-2 to TRBJ2-7; a weak D match, TRBD2 (5 bases). The germline gives CDR1 SGHAT, CDR2 FQNNGV. Trimming removed 1 base from V and 2 bases from J, with 18 bases in between. CDR3 size: 17 residues. The chain's CDR3 is CASSLVGGPAIPYEQYF. As DNA, the CDR3 is TGTGCCAGCAGCTTAGTCGGCGGGCCTGCCATACCCTACGAGCAGTACTTC.

Here the CDR3 reads CASSRGIYSGNTIYF. In nucleotides, the CDR3 is TGTGCCAGTAGTCGCGGCATTTACTCTGGAAACACCATATATTTT. This chain joins TRBV19 and TRBJ1-3; D gene unclear. The CDR3 is made up of 15 amino acids. CDR1 is LNHDA and CDR2 is SQIVND in the germline V gene (reference sequence). V was clipped by 5 bases and J by 0 bases, with 11 bases between them. The variable domain in full, with the rest retrieved from reference TRBV19 and TRBJ1-3, is DGGITQSPKYLFRKEGQNVTLSCEQNLNHDAMYWYRQDPGQGLRLIYYSQIVNDFQKGDIAEGYSVSREKKESFPLTVTSAQKNPTAFYLCASSRGIYSGNTIYFGEGSWLTVV.

V is TRBV18 and J is TRBJ1-2, with D hard to call. This CDR3 has 13 residues. Germline V lookup: CDR1 KGHSH, CDR2 LQKENI. The germline V and J ends were trimmed by 2 bases and 0 bases, with 4 bases remaining between them. The CDR3 DNA reads as TGTGCCAGCTCACCAAAAGCTAACTATGGCTACACCTTC. Protein product: CASSPKANYGYTF. The whole variable domain, filled in from reference TRBV18 and TRBJ1-2, reads NAGVMQNPRHLVRRRGQEARLRCSPMKGHSHVYWYRQLPEEGLKFMVYLQKENIIDESGMPKERFSAEFPKEGPSILRIQQVVRGDSAAYFCASSPKANYGYTFGSGTRLTVV.

This chain uses TRBV19 with TRBJ1-2; 8 nucleotides line up with TRBD1. CDR1 is LNHDA and CDR2 is SQIVND in the germline V gene (reference sequence). The V gene end was trimmed by 6 bases and the J gene end by 3 bases; junction bases not matched to a gene: 3. CDR3 length: 13 residues. The CDR3 bases are TGTGCCAGTAGGGCGACAGGGGACTATGGCTACACCTTC. Translated: CASRATGDYGYTF.

The chain is built from TRBV5-8 and TRBJ2-3, with no clear D. Germline V CDR1 and CDR2: SGHTS, YDEGEE. The CDR3 runs 13 residues. Trimming stripped 4 bases from V and 6 bases from J, with 12 bases between. The CDR3 here is CASSGIEGDTQYF. CDR3 nucleotide sequence: TGTGCCAGCAGCGGGATTGAAGGCGATACGCAGTATTTT.

The rearrangement uses TRBV9 and TRBJ2-2, with D possibly matching TRBD1 (6 bases). The germline V gene encodes CDR1 SGDLS and CDR2 YYNGEE. V dropped 0 bases and J dropped 0 bases, with 9 bases sitting between them. The CDR3 covers 16 residues. CDR3 sequence: CASSVEQGTNTGELFF. As DNA, the CDR3 is TGTGCCAGCAGCGTAGAGCAGGGGACGAACACCGGGGAGCTGTTTTTT.

The chain recombines TRBV4-1 with TRBJ1-4; 8 bases fit TRBD1. The CDR3 contains 17 residues. Trimming removed 0 bases from V and 7 bases from J; junction bases left unmatched: 10. Per germline, CDR1 MGHRA and CDR2 YSYEKL. The CDR3: CASSQDALRQGPEKLFF. CDR3 sequence (DNA): TGCGCCAGCAGCCAAGATGCATTGCGACAGGGGCCTGAAAAACTGTTTTTT.

The rearrangement links TRBV11-2 to TRBJ2-2; 13 bases line up with TRBD2. In germline, CDR1 is SGHAT, CDR2 FQNNGV. The V and J ends lost 2 bases and 7 bases, in that order; junction bases with no gene match: 1. CDR3 length: 15 residues. CDR3 protein: CASSLTSGRGGELFF. The CDR3 nucleotides are TGTGCCAGCAGCTTAACTAGCGGGAGGGGCGGGGAGCTGTTTTTT.

This chain links TRBV7-9 with TRBJ2-1; 10 bases map to TRBD2. The germline V gene encodes CDR1 SEHNR and CDR2 FQNEAQ (reference sequence). V shed 7 bases and J 0 bases; nucleotides not matched to a gene: 15. This CDR3 spans 19 amino acids. CDR3 nucleotides: TGTGCCAGCACAACTCGGTGGGGACTAGCGTATCACTCCTACAATGAGCAGTTCTTC. As protein: CASTTRWGLAYHSYNEQFF.

The gene calls are TRBV6-1 and TRBJ2-1, with D uncertain. Germline V CDR1 and CDR2: MNHNS, SASEGT. The CDR3 sequence is 15 residues long. Trimming took off 5 bases at V and 6 bases at J, with 17 bases between the two ends. The CDR3 nucleotides are TGTGCCAGCAGTTTATCGGCTGCAACTTTCAATGAGCAGTTCTTC. Protein product: CASSLSAATFNEQFF.

The rearrangement links TRBV5-1 to TRBJ1-6; 8 positions match TRBD1. With V trimmed by 2 bases and J by 9 bases, 7 bases remained unmatched. Germline-derived CDR1 and CDR2 are SGHRS and YFSETQ. The CDR3 has 15 amino acids. The DNA of the CDR3 is TGCGCCAGCAGCTTAAACAGGGGGATAAGTTCACCCCTCCACTTT. Protein product: CASSLNRGISSPLHF.

The rearrangement links TRBV18 to TRBJ2-1; either TRBD1 or TRBD2 may supply D (5 bases each). V lost 2 bases to trimming and J lost 7 bases, with 6 bases between them. CDR3 length: 12 amino acids. Looked up from germline, CDR1 is KGHSH and CDR2 is LQKENI. The CDR3 nucleotides are TGTGCCAGCTCACCAGGGGGAAATGAGCAGTTCTTC. Amino acid sequence: CASSPGGNEQFF.